This T cell receptor (beta chain) came from a study of blood T cell repertoires in COVID-19. This clone is a singleton in its sample. TCRdb's table, derived via immunoSEQ multiplex PCR, lists solely in-frame clones and lacks some. The sample records approximately 300,000 clones, 85% to 90% being singletons. V shed 6 bases and J shed 5 bases, with 10 bases lying between them. This CDR3 is 12 amino acids long. Sequenced sample: peripheral blood. The chain has TRBV12-3 or TRBV12-4 and TRBJ1-1; D not resolved. This TCR came from a middle-aged man with acute or convalescent COVID-19. The CDR3 nucleotides are TGTGCCAGCAGCCGGGTGAGTACTGAAGCTTTCTTT. Encoded protein: CASSRVSTEAFF.